This passage covers 8 T cell receptor beta chains from one sample sequenced in a study of cytomegalovirus exposure and HLA in healthy donors. This PCR relied on a set of 60 Vbeta primers and 13 Jbeta primers. Only in-frame clones appear in the TCRdb table, and some are missing; sequencing was by immunoSEQ multiplex PCR. The profile shows about 86,000 clones, around 79% of them singletons. Sequences were obtained from PBMCs. The receptor source for this set is a woman aged 40 to 50 in good health and CMV-seropositive.

The V and J genes are TRBV5-6 and TRBJ1-6, with 7 nucleotides matching TRBD1. V trimming: 3 bases; J trimming: 13 bases; junction bases outside the gene matches: 16. The CDR3 is 16 residues long. Germline V gives CDR1 SGHDT, CDR2 YYEEEE. The CDR3 DNA sequence: TGTGCCAGCAGCTCGGTGCCGGGACAGTCACAGGCGCCCCTCCACTTT. It encodes CASSSVPGQSQAPLHF. The whole variable domain, filled in from reference TRBV5-6 and TRBJ1-6, reads DAGVTQSPTHLIKTRGQQVTLRCSPKSGHDTVSWYQQALGQGPQFIFQYYEEEERQRGNFPDRFSGHQFPNYSSELNVNALLLGDSALYLCASSSVPGQSQAPLHFGNGTRLTVT.

CDR3 sequence reads: CSVGATTGDPYGYTF. In nucleotides, the CDR3 is TGCAGCGTTGGGGCGACTACAGGGGATCCCTATGGCTACACCTTC. V usage is TRBV29-1 and J usage is TRBJ1-2; 7 nucleotides align to TRBD1. CDR1 SQVTM and CDR2 ANQGSEA come from the germline V gene. Unmatched junction bases numbered 12, after V lost 4 bases and J lost 4 bases. This CDR3 is built from 15 residues.

This clone occurred a few times. The chain recombines TRBV7-9 with TRBJ2-3; 7 nucleotides line up with TRBD1. Losses at the gene ends were 1 base for V and 4 bases for J; bases not matched to a gene: 5. CDR3 length: 15 residues. Germline CDR1 reads SEHNR; CDR2 reads FQNEAQ (reference sequence). The CDR3, as DNA: TGTGCCAGCAGCTTAGGGGACAGAGGGGCAGATACGCAGTATTTT. Residues: CASSLGDRGADTQYF.

The rearrangement joins TRBV9 to TRBJ2-3; 15 nucleotides match TRBD2. The CDR3 has 18 residues. Looked up from germline, CDR1 is SGDLS and CDR2 is YYNGEE. V was pared by 0 bases and J by 6 bases, with 8 bases of the junction left unmatched. The CDR3 reads CASSVEGLAGGPGDTQYF. The CDR3 coding sequence is TGTGCCAGCAGCGTAGAAGGACTAGCGGGAGGGCCCGGGGATACGCAGTATTTT.

The chain employs TRBV7-2 and TRBJ2-3, with 8 nucleotides matching TRBD2. V lost 0 bases to trimming and J lost 5 bases; unmatched junction nucleotides: 1. CDR1 and CDR2 (germline): SGHTA, FQGNSA. This CDR3 is built from 14 residues. The CDR3 bases are TGTGCCAGCAGCTTAGCCCTAGCGGGAGATACGCAGTATTTT. This codes for CASSLALAGDTQYF.

The chain couples TRBV6-5 to TRBJ2-7, with 7 bases identical to TRBD2. The CDR3 runs to 15 residues. CDR1 and CDR2 from the germline V gene are MNHEY and SVGAGI. The junction had 5 bases not matched to a gene; V was cut back by 2 bases and J by 1 base. Here the CDR3 DNA reads TGTGCCAGCAGTTACAGGGGCGGGAGATCCTACGAGCAGTACTTC. Its protein is CASSYRGGRSYEQYF.

CDR3 nucleotide sequence: TGTGCCAGCAGAACTAGCAGGAGAAACCACGAGCAGTACTTC. Translating gives CASRTSRRNHEQYF. V usage is TRBV27 and J usage is TRBJ2-7; tentatively, D is TRBD2 (6 bases). There are 14 residues in the CDR3. The V and J ends lost 6 bases and 5 bases respectively, with 17 bases between them. From germline, CDR1 is MNHEY and CDR2 SMNVEV (reference sequence).

This sequence joins TRBV30 and TRBJ2-1; TRBD2 agrees at 9 bases. J was trimmed by 8 bases and V by 2 bases; bases with no gene match: 7. This CDR3 spans 14 amino acids. The germline V gene has CDR1 GTSNPN and CDR2 SVGIG (reference sequence). The CDR3 spells CAWSPLAGLYEQFF. CDR3 nucleotide sequence: TGTGCCTGGAGTCCCCTAGCGGGATTATATGAGCAGTTCTTC.